This entry lists 11 T cell receptor beta chains sequenced from one sample in a study of CD4 T cells in relation to SARS-CoV-2 and coronaviruses. The unexposed donors gave CD4+ T cells in 2011-2018, prior to COVID-19. The cells were cultured for roughly 11 days before CD4+ T cells were isolated. Some clones are missing from TCRdb's copy, which holds only in-frame ones; the method was immunoSEQ multiplex PCR. The sample includes 20,000 to 25,000 clones, roughly 72% of them seen just once. These receptors are not linked to any known antigen. Specimen: CD4+ T cells from PBMCs, cultured in vitro. All receptors come from a human donor in good health.

This rearrangement joins TRBV19 to TRBJ2-1; 8 bases are shared with TRBD2. V lost 5 bases to trimming and J lost 6 bases; unmatched junction nucleotides: 12. The germline V gene encodes CDR1 LNHDA and CDR2 SQIVND (reference sequence). The CDR3 runs 16 residues. As DNA, the CDR3 is TGTGCCAGTAGTCATTCAGCGGGAGTTGATCGCAATGAGCAGTTCTTC. This gives the protein CASSHSAGVDRNEQFF.

This clone was picked up a small number of times. J is TRBJ2-3 and V is TRBV5-3, with D hard to call. TRBV5-3 is designated an ORF whose function remains uncertain. This CDR3 is built from 15 residues. Trimming shortened V by 3 bases and J by 0 bases, and 11 bases separated the two germline ends. The CDR3 nucleotides are TGTGCCAGAAGCTCGAAACATCCTAGCACAGATACGCAGTATTTT. Its translation: CARSSKHPSTDTQYF.

The genes are TRBV4-1 and TRBJ2-1; possible D gene TRBD2, 6 bases. V dropped 0 bases and J dropped 0 bases, with 9 bases sitting between them. CDR3 length: 16 residues. Germline assignment: CDR1 MGHRA and CDR2 YSYEKL. CDR3 region: CASSQDGRSSYNEQFF. The CDR3, as DNA: TGCGCCAGCAGCCAAGATGGGAGGAGCTCCTACAATGAGCAGTTCTTC.

The chain carries TRBV2 and TRBJ2-1; 7 nucleotides match TRBD2. The CDR3 runs 14 residues. Losses at the gene ends were 3 bases for V and 8 bases for J; bases not matched to a gene: 7. CDR1 is SNHLY and CDR2 is FYNNEI in the germline V gene. The CDR3 here is CASSESRGGYEQFF. Here the CDR3 DNA reads TGTGCCAGCAGTGAGTCAAGGGGAGGGTATGAGCAGTTCTTC.

This clone was detected a few times. The chain recombines TRBV5-1 with TRBJ1-2; no clear D gene. Trimming took off 1 base at V and 8 bases at J, with 15 bases between the two ends. The CDR3 contains 14 residues. Germline values: CDR1 SGHRS, CDR2 YFSETQ. The CDR3 sequence: CASSLNFAVKGYTF. CDR3 coding DNA: TGCGCCAGCAGCTTGAATTTTGCCGTAAAGGGCTACACCTTC.

The chain carries TRBV5-8 and TRBJ2-7; maybe TRBD1 (5 bases). The germline V and J ends were trimmed by 4 bases and 0 bases, with 11 bases remaining between them. The CDR3 is made up of 14 amino acids. CDR1 is SGHTS and CDR2 is YDEGEE in the germline V gene. The CDR3 DNA sequence: TGTGCCAGCAGCCGACAGAGGAGCTCCTACGAGCAGTACTTC. Amino acid sequence: CASSRQRSSYEQYF.

The J gene is TRBJ1-1, the V gene TRBV3-1 (or the pseudogene TRBV3-2), with TRBD1 matching over 8 bases. J was trimmed by 1 base and V by 4 bases; bases with no gene match: 5. There are 15 residues in the CDR3. Germline lookup yields CDR1 LGHDT and CDR2 YNNKEL (reference sequence). The CDR3 bases are TGTGCCAGCAGCCTCTCAGGGGGCGCGAACACTGAAGCTTTCTTT. Protein: CASSLSGGANTEAFF.

V gene TRBV6-6 combines with J gene TRBJ1-5; D might be TRBD1 (5 bases). CDR3 length equals 15 residues. Germline CDR1 is MNHNY and CDR2 is SVGAGI (reference sequence). Trimming took off 11 bases at V and 7 bases at J, with 24 bases between the two ends. For the CDR3, the DNA is TGTGCCGGCGGGGGGAGGGGATACGAACGCCAGCCCCAGCATTTT. It specifies CAGGGRGYERQPQHF.

This clone has only one observation. The chain is built from TRBV4-3 and TRBJ2-3; D might be TRBD2 (5 bases). CDR3 size: 15 residues. Germline V gene data show CDR1 as LGHNA and CDR2 as YSLEER. Trimming took 1 base from V and 4 from J, leaving 12 bases between them. The DNA of the CDR3 is TGCGCCAGCAGCCAAGGCCCCGGGATGTCAGATACGCAGTATTTT. As protein: CASSQGPGMSDTQYF.

The V call is TRBV2, the J call TRBJ2-1, with D possibly being TRBD1 (5 bases). V lost 7 bases to trimming and J lost 0 bases, with 16 bases between them. Germline V gene lookup returns CDR1 SNHLY and CDR2 FYNNEI. The CDR3 is 16 amino acids. In nucleotides, the CDR3 is TGTGCCAGCAAGGGGATAGGCAGTACCTCCTACAATGAGCAGTTCTTC. Translation: CASKGIGSTSYNEQFF.

The chain recombines TRBV7-6 with TRBJ2-3, with TRBD1 identical over 10 bases. The germline CDR1 and CDR2 sequences are SGHVS and FNYEAQ. J gave up 5 bases and V 3 bases, and 8 bases lay outside the gene matches. CDR3 size: 16 residues. This chain's CDR3 is CASSFRQGASEDTQYF. The CDR3 DNA reads as TGTGCCAGCAGCTTTAGACAGGGGGCGTCTGAAGATACGCAGTATTTT.